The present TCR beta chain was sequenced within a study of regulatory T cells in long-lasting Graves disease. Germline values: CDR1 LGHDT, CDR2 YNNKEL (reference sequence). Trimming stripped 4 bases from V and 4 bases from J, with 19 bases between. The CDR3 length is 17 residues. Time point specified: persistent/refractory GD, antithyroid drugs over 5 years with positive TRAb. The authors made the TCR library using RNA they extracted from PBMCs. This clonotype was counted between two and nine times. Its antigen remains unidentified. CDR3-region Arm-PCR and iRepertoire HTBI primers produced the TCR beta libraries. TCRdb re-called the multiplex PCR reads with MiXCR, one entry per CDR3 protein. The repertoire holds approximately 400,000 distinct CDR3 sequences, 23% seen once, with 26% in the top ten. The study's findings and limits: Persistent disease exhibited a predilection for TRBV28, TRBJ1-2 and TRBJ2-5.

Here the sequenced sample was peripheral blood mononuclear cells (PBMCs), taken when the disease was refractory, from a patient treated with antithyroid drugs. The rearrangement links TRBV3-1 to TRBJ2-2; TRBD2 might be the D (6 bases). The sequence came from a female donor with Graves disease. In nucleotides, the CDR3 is TGTGCCAGCAGCCCCCACGGAACGGGAGTGGGCACCGGGGAGCTGTTTTTT. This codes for CASSPHGTGVGTGELFF.